The 28 T cell receptor beta chains given below trace back to one sample, sequenced in a study of blood T cell repertoires in COVID-19. Clones were read by immunoSEQ multiplex PCR, and TCRdb kept only the in-frame ones, dropping some. Of 350,000 or so clones in the sample, about 92% are singletons; the top ten hold less than 20%. Sequenced: PBMCs or T cells enriched from blood (not recorded which). The receptors were sampled from a young woman who had recovered from COVID-19.

The rearrangement uses TRBV7-3 and TRBJ2-2; 8 nucleotides line up with TRBD1. Germline assignment: CDR1 SGHTA and CDR2 FQGTGA. Trimming took 5 bases from V and 1 from J; bases not matched to a gene: 18. The CDR3 is 20 residues long. DNA for the CDR3: TGTGCCAGCAGCCCACGACAGGGGCTGGCGGCCAAAGAGAACACCGGGGAGCTGTTTTTT. Translation gives CASSPRQGLAAKENTGELFF.

This chain joins TRBV19 and TRBJ2-3, with no clear D. This CDR3 is 14 amino acids long. Trimming took 6 bases from V and 3 from J, leaving 13 bases between them. Germline assignment: CDR1 LNHDA and CDR2 SQIVND (reference sequence). The CDR3 nucleotides read TGTGCCAGTAGAGTACGAGTGCGGACAGATACGCAGTATTTT. This encodes CASRVRVRTDTQYF.

The chain links TRBV28 to TRBJ1-1; 12 bases fit TRBD1. This CDR3 is built from 15 residues. J lost 7 bases, V lost 2 bases, and 5 bases had no gene match. In germline, CDR1 is MDHEN, CDR2 SYDVKM. In nucleotides, the CDR3 is TGTGCCAGCAGTTTAACCGGGACAGGGGGCAGTGAAGCTTTCTTT. Translation gives CASSLTGTGGSEAFF.

This clone has just one count. In DNA form, the CDR3 reads TGTGCCAGCAGGTTTAGGGGAGGCTATGGCTACACCTTC. Encoded protein: CASRFRGGYGYTF. The V gene is TRBV7-2, the J gene TRBJ1-2, with a tentative D call TRBD1 (5 bases). CDR1 and CDR2 from the germline V gene are SGHTA and FQGNSA. Trimming removed 6 bases at V and 4 bases at J, with 12 bases between. CDR3 length: 13 residues.

The sample holds one count of this clone. The genes are TRBV9 and TRBJ1-1; the match to TRBD1 covers 8 bases. This CDR3 is 16 amino acids long. V was clipped by 3 bases and J by 4 bases; unmatched bases: 11. Germline loops: CDR1 SGDLS, CDR2 YYNGEE. The CDR3 is CASSANPDRASTEAFF. The CDR3 DNA reads TGTGCCAGCAGCGCCAACCCGGACAGGGCGTCCACTGAAGCTTTCTTT. The full variable domain, in which reference TRBV9 and TRBJ1-1 provide the parts outside the CDR3, is DSGVTQTPKHLITATGQRVTLRCSPRSGDLSVYWYQQSLDQGLQFLIQYYNGEERAKGNILERFSAQQFPDLHSELNLSSLELGDSALYFCASSANPDRASTEAFFGQGTRLTVV.

J is TRBJ2-1 and V is TRBV19; tentatively, D is TRBD1 (6 bases). V dropped 1 base and J dropped 7 bases, with 17 bases sitting between them. The CDR3 is made up of 16 amino acids. Germline assignment: CDR1 LNHDA and CDR2 SQIVND (reference sequence). The CDR3 region has the DNA TGTGCCAGTAGTATAGCGGCAGGGACACGGAGGAATGAGCAGTTCTTC. Translating gives CASSIAAGTRRNEQFF.

The rearrangement links TRBV7-2 to TRBJ2-7, with 10 nucleotides matching TRBD2. In germline, CDR1 is SGHTA, CDR2 FQGNSA. Trimming took 4 bases from V and 3 from J; bases not matched to a gene: 0. The CDR3 has 13 amino acids. The CDR3 sequence: CASSWTSGYEQYF. For the CDR3, the DNA is TGTGCCAGCAGCTGGACTAGCGGCTACGAGCAGTACTTC. Complete variable domain (other parts from reference TRBV7-2 and TRBJ2-7): GAGVSQSPSNKVTEKGKDVELRCDPISGHTALYWYRQSLGQGLEFLIYFQGNSAPDKSGLPSDRFSAERTGGSVSTLTIQRTQQEDSAVYLCASSWTSGYEQYFGPGTRLTVT.

This chain joins TRBV27 and TRBJ2-7, with 9 bases matching TRBD2. CDR1 is MNHEY and CDR2 is SMNVEV in the germline V gene (reference sequence). CDR3 length: 14 residues. With V trimmed by 2 bases and J by 6 bases, 5 bases remained unmatched. The CDR3 sequence is CASSLRGLAPEQYF. CDR3 bases: TGTGCCAGCAGTTTACGGGGACTAGCACCCGAGCAGTACTTC.

The chain uses TRBV24-1 and TRBJ1-5; TRBD1 is a possible D gene (5 bases). V shed 4 bases and J shed 4 bases, with 13 bases lying between them. The CDR3 length is 15 residues. Germline V gene lookup returns CDR1 KGHDR and CDR2 SFDVKD. In DNA, the CDR3 is TGTGCCACCAGTGACTCGAGCCGACAGAATCAGCCCCAGCATTTT. Its protein is CATSDSSRQNQPQHF.

The chain links TRBV28 to TRBJ1-5; no clear D gene. This CDR3 is built from 14 residues. V was trimmed by 2 bases and J by 7 bases, leaving 12 bases between them. Germline-derived CDR1 and CDR2 are MDHEN and SYDVKM. This CDR3 reads CASSLSEVRQPQHF. CDR3 nucleotides: TGTGCCAGCAGTTTAAGTGAAGTGCGGCAGCCCCAGCATTTT.

The CDR3 loop reads CASSLAQLNYGYTF. CDR3 in DNA: TGCGCCAGCAGCTTGGCACAGCTTAACTATGGCTACACCTTC. The J gene is TRBJ1-2, the V gene TRBV5-1; D is ambiguous. The V end lost 0 bases, the J end lost 1 base, and 7 bases lay between the germline ends. CDR1 and CDR2 (germline): SGHRS, YFSETQ. This CDR3 has 14 residues.

This clone has just a few counts. The rearrangement links TRBV15 to TRBJ2-7, with D possibly being TRBD2 (5 bases). This CDR3 spans 15 amino acids. CDR1 and CDR2 (germline): LNHNV, YYDKDF (reference sequence). V gave up 0 bases and J gave up 4 bases, with 13 bases separating them. CDR3 DNA sequence: TGTGCCACCAGCAGAGATCTCTATGGGAGTTACGAGCAGTACTTC. The encoded protein is CATSRDLYGSYEQYF.

The J gene is TRBJ2-7, the V gene TRBV10-3, with D unclear. The CDR3 loop spans 14 amino acids. The V end was cut by 4 bases, the J end by 3 bases, with 13 bases between. Germline V gene lookup returns CDR1 ENHRY and CDR2 SYGVKD. The CDR3 DNA reads TGTGCCATCAGTGGAGGCGTCGGAGACTACGAGCAGTACTTC. Translated: CAISGGVGDYEQYF.

This rearrangement joins TRBV9 to TRBJ1-2; TRBD1 aligns across 8 bases. V shed 4 bases, J shed 6 bases, and the junction held 11 bases outside the gene matches. This CDR3 comprises 15 residues. CDR1 is SGDLS, CDR2 YYNGEE, per germline. The CDR3 sequence is CASSPRTGNIHGYTF. The CDR3 bases are TGTGCCAGCAGCCCGAGGACAGGGAATATTCATGGCTACACCTTC.

The sample holds one count of this clone. This chain links TRBV4-3 with TRBJ1-3; no clear D. CDR3 size: 15 residues. V lost 0 bases and J lost 0, with 6 bases in between. From germline, CDR1 is LGHNA and CDR2 YSLEER. CDR3 sequence: CASSQDRYSGNTIYF. For the CDR3, the DNA is TGCGCCAGCAGCCAAGACCGGTACTCTGGAAACACCATATATTTT.

V gene TRBV4-2 combines with J gene TRBJ1-5; D gene uncertain. This CDR3 spans 17 amino acids. Trimming pared 2 bases from V and 3 bases from J, leaving 17 bases between. From germline, CDR1 is LGHNA and CDR2 YNFKEQ. The CDR3 nucleotides read TGTGCCAGCAGCCAAAGGAGGGAACGGAACCTCAATCAGCCCCAGCATTTT. This encodes CASSQRRERNLNQPQHF.

The V call is TRBV2, the J call TRBJ2-7, with a tentative D call TRBD2 (5 bases). Trimming pared 7 bases from V and 5 bases from J, leaving 15 bases between. Per germline, CDR1 SNHLY and CDR2 FYNNEI. The CDR3 extends over 13 amino acids. The CDR3 DNA sequence: TGTGCCAGCATCGGCCCGGGATTCGACGAGCAGTACTTC. This codes for CASIGPGFDEQYF.

The V and J genes are TRBV4-2 and TRBJ2-3; 8 bases are a match to TRBD1. V shed 2 bases and J 4 bases; nucleotides not matched to a gene: 5. Germline V CDR1 and CDR2: LGHNA, YNFKEQ. This CDR3 is built from 15 residues. CDR3 region: CASSQTGQASDTQYF. For the CDR3, the DNA is TGTGCCAGCAGCCAAACGGGACAGGCCTCAGATACGCAGTATTTT.

This clone was seen a few times. The CDR3 spells CASSGLAGAYEQYF. The DNA of the CDR3 is TGTGCCAGCAGTGGACTAGCGGGGGCCTACGAGCAGTACTTC. The chain combines TRBV28 with TRBJ2-7; 13 bases are a match to TRBD2. CDR3 length equals 14 residues. The V and J ends lost 5 bases and 2 bases, in that order; junction bases with no gene match: 0. Germline values: CDR1 MDHEN, CDR2 SYDVKM.

The chain couples TRBV3-1 (or the pseudogene TRBV3-2) to TRBJ2-7, with TRBD1 matching 8 bases. The V gene's germline CDR1 is LGHDT and CDR2 YNNKEL (reference sequence). This CDR3 is 12 amino acids long. V was clipped by 6 bases and J by 7 bases; unmatched bases: 5. The CDR3 DNA reads TGTGCCAGCAGTATACAGGGGGGAGAGCAGTACTTC. Protein product: CASSIQGGEQYF.

About this clone itself: The sample carries other DNA sequences with the same CDR3. The rearrangement joins TRBV28 to TRBJ1-1; 7 nucleotides align to TRBD1. This CDR3 has 14 residues. In germline, CDR1 is MDHEN, CDR2 SYDVKM. Germline trimming cut 6 bases from V and 0 bases from J; bases unmatched to any gene: 4. For the CDR3, the DNA is TGTGCCAGCAGACCGGGACAGATGAACACTGAAGCTTTCTTT. This codes for CASRPGQMNTEAFF.

V usage is TRBV30 and J usage is TRBJ2-7, with TRBD2 matching over 9 bases. V was clipped by 2 bases and J by 6 bases; unmatched bases: 2. The CDR3 has 12 amino acids. The germline gives CDR1 GTSNPN, CDR2 SVGIG (reference sequence). CDR3 region: CAWSLSGGEQYF. CDR3 bases: TGTGCCTGGAGTCTTAGCGGGGGCGAGCAGTACTTC.

The rearrangement links TRBV4-2 to TRBJ1-2; weak D call: TRBD1 (6 bases). Trimming pared 3 bases from V and 0 bases from J, leaving 11 bases between. This CDR3 is 15 amino acids long. Germline values: CDR1 LGHNA, CDR2 YNFKEQ. The CDR3 reads CASSQEQGANYGYTF. DNA of the CDR3: TGTGCCAGCAGCCAGGAACAGGGAGCTAACTATGGCTACACCTTC.

The chain has TRBV7-2 and TRBJ2-2, with TRBD2 as a possible D gene (6 bases). Germline V gene sequence: CDR1 SGHTA, CDR2 FQGNSA. V lost 2 bases and J lost 8, with 15 bases in between. The CDR3 spans 15 residues. The CDR3 DNA follows: TGTGCCAGCAGCTTATTCCAACGGGGGTCGGGGGAGCTGTTTTTT. The encoded protein is CASSLFQRGSGELFF.

The genes are TRBV9 and TRBJ1-6, with D tentatively TRBD1 (6 bases). This CDR3 has 16 amino acids. The germline V gene encodes CDR1 SGDLS and CDR2 YYNGEE. The V and J ends lost 3 bases and 5 bases respectively, with 15 bases between them. CDR3 sequence reads: CASSAGHRDHNSPLHF. The CDR3 nucleotides are TGTGCCAGCAGCGCAGGGCACAGGGACCATAATTCACCCCTCCACTTT. Full variable domain (rest looked up from reference TRBV9 and TRBJ1-6): DSGVTQTPKHLITATGQRVTLRCSPRSGDLSVYWYQQSLDQGLQFLIQYYNGEERAKGNILERFSAQQFPDLHSELNLSSLELGDSALYFCASSAGHRDHNSPLHFGNGTRLTVT.

This chain joins TRBV3-1 (or the pseudogene TRBV3-2) and TRBJ1-1, with a tentative D call TRBD1 (5 bases). V lost 0 bases and J 4 bases, leaving 12 bases between the germline ends. The CDR3 spans 15 residues. CDR1 is LGHDT, CDR2 YNNKEL, per germline (reference sequence). CDR3 protein: CASSQERWGGTEAFF. The CDR3 DNA reads as TGTGCCAGCAGCCAAGAGAGGTGGGGGGGCACTGAAGCTTTCTTT.

J is TRBJ2-2 and V is TRBV5-1; possibly TRBD1 for D (5 bases). This CDR3 is 14 amino acids long. The germline gives CDR1 SGHRS, CDR2 YFSETQ. V was pared by 0 bases and J by 3 bases, with 6 bases between. The chain's CDR3 is CASSLGQYTGELFF. As DNA, the CDR3 is TGCGCCAGCAGCTTGGGACAGTACACCGGGGAGCTGTTTTTT.

The chain recombines TRBV3-1 (or the pseudogene TRBV3-2) with TRBJ2-2; a weak D match, TRBD1 (6 bases). V was trimmed by 4 bases and J by 6 bases, leaving 9 bases between them. This CDR3 has 13 amino acids. The V gene's germline CDR1 is LGHDT and CDR2 YNNKEL (reference sequence). The CDR3 loop reads CASSPTGSGELFF. The CDR3 nucleotides are TGTGCCAGCAGCCCTACAGGGTCCGGGGAGCTGTTTTTT.